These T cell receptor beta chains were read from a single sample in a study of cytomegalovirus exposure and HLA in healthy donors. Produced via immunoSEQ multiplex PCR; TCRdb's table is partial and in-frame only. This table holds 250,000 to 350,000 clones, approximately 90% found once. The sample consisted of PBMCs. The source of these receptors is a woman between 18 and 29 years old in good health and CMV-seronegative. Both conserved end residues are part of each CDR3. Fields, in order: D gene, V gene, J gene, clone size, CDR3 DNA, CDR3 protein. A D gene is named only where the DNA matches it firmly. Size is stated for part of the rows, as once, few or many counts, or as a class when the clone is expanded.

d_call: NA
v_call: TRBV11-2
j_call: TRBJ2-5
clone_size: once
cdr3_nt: TGTGCCAGCAGCTTAGAATTCCAGGTTCAAGAGACCCAGTACTTC
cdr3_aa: CASSLEFQVQETQYF

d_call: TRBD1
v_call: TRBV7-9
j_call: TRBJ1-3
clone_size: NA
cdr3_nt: TGTGCCAGCAGGATCTCGGGACAGCGGATTCCTGGAAACACCATATATTTT
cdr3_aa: CASRISGQRIPGNTIYF

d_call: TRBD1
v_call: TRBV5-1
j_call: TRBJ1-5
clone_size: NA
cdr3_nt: TGCGCCAGCAGCTTGGGTGTCGGACAGGGGGGAACTCAGCCCCAGCATTTT
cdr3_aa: CASSLGVGQGGTQPQHF

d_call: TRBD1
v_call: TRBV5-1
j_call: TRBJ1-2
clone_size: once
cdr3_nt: TGCGCCAGCAGCTCCCAGGGGGACTATGGCTACACCTTC
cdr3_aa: CASSSQGDYGYTF

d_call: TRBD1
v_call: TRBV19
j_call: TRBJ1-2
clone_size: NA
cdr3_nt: TGTGCCAGTAGTTTTACACTCAGGGGGCTGTCTAACTATGGCTACACCTTC
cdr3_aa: CASSFTLRGLSNYGYTF

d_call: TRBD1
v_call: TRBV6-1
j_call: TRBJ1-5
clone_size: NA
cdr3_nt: TGTGCCAGCATGCAGGGGGCGATCAGCAATCAGCCCCAGCATTTT
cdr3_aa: CASMQGAISNQPQHF

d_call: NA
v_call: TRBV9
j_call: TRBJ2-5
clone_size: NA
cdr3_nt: TGTGCCAGCAGCGTAGGGGTTTTTGGGACTGCACAAGAGACCCAGTACTTC
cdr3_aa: CASSVGVFGTAQETQYF

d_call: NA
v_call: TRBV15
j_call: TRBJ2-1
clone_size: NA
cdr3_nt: TGTGCCACCAGCAGAGTGGCAGGGGAGCAGTTCTTC
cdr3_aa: CATSRVAGEQFF

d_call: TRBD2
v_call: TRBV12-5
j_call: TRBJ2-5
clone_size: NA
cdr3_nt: TGTGCTAGTGGTTTGGTACTAACTAGCGGGGGGGCTCAAGAGACCCAGTACTTC
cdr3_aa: CASGLVLTSGGAQETQYF

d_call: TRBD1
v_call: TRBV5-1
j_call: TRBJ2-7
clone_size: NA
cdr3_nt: TGCGCCAGCAGCTTGGTGCGACAGGGAACCTACGAGCAGTACTTC
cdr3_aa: CASSLVRQGTYEQYF

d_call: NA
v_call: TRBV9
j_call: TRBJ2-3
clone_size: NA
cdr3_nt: TGTGCCAGCAGCCCTCGCGGTTGGGGGGGCCAAGATACGCAGTATTTT
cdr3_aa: CASSPRGWGGQDTQYF

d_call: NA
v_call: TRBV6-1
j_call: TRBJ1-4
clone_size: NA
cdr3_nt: TGTGCCAGCAGTTCACGACAGTACTTAAATGAAAAACTGTTTTTT
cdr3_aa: CASSSRQYLNEKLFF

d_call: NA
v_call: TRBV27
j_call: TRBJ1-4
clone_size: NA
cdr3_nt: TGTGCCAGCAATCCCCGATTCCCCGGTAATGAAAAACTGTTTTTT
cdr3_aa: CASNPRFPGNEKLFF

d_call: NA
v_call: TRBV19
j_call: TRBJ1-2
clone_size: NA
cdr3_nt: TGTGCCAGTAGTATCGGTGCGGACTGGGGCTACACCTTC
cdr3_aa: CASSIGADWGYTF

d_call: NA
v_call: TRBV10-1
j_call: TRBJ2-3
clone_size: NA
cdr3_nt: TGCGCCAGCAGTGCGGCGGGCACAGATACGCAGTATTTT
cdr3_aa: CASSAAGTDTQYF

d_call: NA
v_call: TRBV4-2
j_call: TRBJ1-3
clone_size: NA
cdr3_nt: TGTGCCAGCAGCCAAGATCCACAGGGCTCTGGAAACACCATATATTTT
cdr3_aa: CASSQDPQGSGNTIYF

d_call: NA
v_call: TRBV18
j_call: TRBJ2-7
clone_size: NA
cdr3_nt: TGTGCCAGCTCACCACGAGACAGCCTCTACGAGCAGTACTTC
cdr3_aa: CASSPRDSLYEQYF

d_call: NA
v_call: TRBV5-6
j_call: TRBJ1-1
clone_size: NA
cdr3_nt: TGTGCCAGCAGCTTTGGGGGGGCTGAAGCTTTCTTT
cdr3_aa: CASSFGGAEAFF

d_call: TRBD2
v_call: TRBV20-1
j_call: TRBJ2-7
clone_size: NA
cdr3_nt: TGCAGTGCAATAGCGGGGGGGAATCAGTACTTC
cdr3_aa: CSAIAGGNQYF

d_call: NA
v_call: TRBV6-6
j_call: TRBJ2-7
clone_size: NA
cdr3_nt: TGTGCCAGTAGTTATTACAGACACTACGAGCAGTACTTC
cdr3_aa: CASSYYRHYEQYF

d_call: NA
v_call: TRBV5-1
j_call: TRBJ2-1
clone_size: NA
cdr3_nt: TGCGCCAGCAGCCCGGGGGACAGCCTCGAGGTGAATGAGCAGTTCTTC
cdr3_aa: CASSPGDSLEVNEQFF

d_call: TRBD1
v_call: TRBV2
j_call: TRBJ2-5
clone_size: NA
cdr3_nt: TGTGCCAGCAACTACAGGGGGGAGACCCAGTACTTC
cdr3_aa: CASNYRGETQYF

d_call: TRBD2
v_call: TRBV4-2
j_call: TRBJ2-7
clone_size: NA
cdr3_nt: TGTGCCAGCAGCCAAGATGAGACTAGCGGGGTCTACGAGCAGTACTTC
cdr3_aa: CASSQDETSGVYEQYF

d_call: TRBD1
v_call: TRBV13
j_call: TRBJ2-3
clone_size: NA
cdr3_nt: TGTGCCAGCAGCTACGGACAGGGGTTGCCAGATACGCAGTATTTT
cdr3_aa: CASSYGQGLPDTQYF

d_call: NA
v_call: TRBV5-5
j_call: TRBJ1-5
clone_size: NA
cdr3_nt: TGTGCCAGCAGCTTGGATCCTCGTCAGCCCCAGCATTTT
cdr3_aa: CASSLDPRQPQHF

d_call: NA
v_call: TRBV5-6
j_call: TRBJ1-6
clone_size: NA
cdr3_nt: TGTGCCAGCAGTTTGACGGGTACACCCCTCCACTTT
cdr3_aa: CASSLTGTPLHF

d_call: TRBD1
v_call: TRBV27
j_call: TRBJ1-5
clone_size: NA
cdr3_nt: TGTGCCAGCACGACAGGGGCTCAGCCCCAGCATTTT
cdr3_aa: CASTTGAQPQHF

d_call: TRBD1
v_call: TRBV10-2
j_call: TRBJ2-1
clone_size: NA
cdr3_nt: TGCGCCAGCAGTGAATTTTCACAAAACCGGGACAGTTATACGAGCTCCTACAATGAGCAGTTCTTC
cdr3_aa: CASSEFSQNRDSYTSSYNEQFF

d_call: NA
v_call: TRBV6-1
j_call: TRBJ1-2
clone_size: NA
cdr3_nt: TGTGCCAGCAGTGAAGCAGCCAGGACAGCATTTAACTATGGCTACACCTTC
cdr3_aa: CASSEAARTAFNYGYTF

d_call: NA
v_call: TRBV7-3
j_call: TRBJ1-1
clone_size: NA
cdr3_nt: TGTGCCAGCAGCTTAGCAGGGGCCCCCCGGACTGAAGCTTTCTTT
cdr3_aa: CASSLAGAPRTEAFF

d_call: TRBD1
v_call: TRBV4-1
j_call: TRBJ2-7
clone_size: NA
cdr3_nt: TGCGCCAGCAGCCAGACAGGGACCGAGCAGTACTTC
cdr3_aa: CASSQTGTEQYF

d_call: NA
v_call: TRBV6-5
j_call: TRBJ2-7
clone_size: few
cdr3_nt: TGTGCCAGTGGGCGCGGACTTAGACACGAGCAGTACTTC
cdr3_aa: CASGRGLRHEQYF

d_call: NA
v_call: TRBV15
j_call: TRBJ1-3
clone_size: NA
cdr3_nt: TGTGCCACCAGCAGAGATTTCGGGGTGGGAAACACCATATATTTT
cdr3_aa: CATSRDFGVGNTIYF

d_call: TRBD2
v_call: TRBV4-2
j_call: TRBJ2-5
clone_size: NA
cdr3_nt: TGTGCCAGCAGCCAATCCGCGGTAGCGGGGGGGGTCCAAGAGACCCAGTACTTC
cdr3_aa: CASSQSAVAGGVQETQYF

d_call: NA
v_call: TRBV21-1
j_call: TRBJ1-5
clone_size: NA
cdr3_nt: TGTGCCAGCAGCAAAGGGGACAGCCGCAATCAGCCCCAGCATTTT
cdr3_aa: CASSKGDSRNQPQHF

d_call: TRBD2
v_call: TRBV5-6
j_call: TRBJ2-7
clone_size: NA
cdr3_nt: TGTGCCAGCAGCCGGACTGGCGGGGGACCGTACGAGCAGTACTTC
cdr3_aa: CASSRTGGGPYEQYF

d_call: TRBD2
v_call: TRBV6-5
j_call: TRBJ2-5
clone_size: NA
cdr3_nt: TGTGCCAGCAGTTCTTTAGCGGGAGGGGAGACCCAGTACTTC
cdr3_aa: CASSSLAGGETQYF